This passage covers 14 T cell receptor beta chains from one sample sequenced in a study of low-dose radiotherapy and immunotherapy resistance in tumors. Primers used for first-strand cDNA, a TRAV- and TRBV-specific set, covered both alpha and beta chains. It was with a constant-region primer and a V-primer adapter that TCRs were amplified over 20 PCR cycles. MiXCR, run by TCRdb on the reads, gives a single entry per CDR3 protein. The table has 14,000 to 15,000 distinct CDR3 sequences, roughly 50% seen once. All receptors come from a human donor with advanced metastatic prostate, ovarian, gallbladder or colorectal cancer (not recorded which). This table probably holds off-target reads from a library built for another chain.

V and J are TRBV7-2 and TRBJ1-2, with D uncertain. Germline loops: CDR1 SGHTA, CDR2 FQGNSA. Trimming left V 7 bases short and J 8 bases short, with 11 bases between. This CDR3 spans 11 amino acids. The CDR3 DNA sequence: TGTGCCAGCACCAAGGGTAGCGGCTACACCTTC. The encoded protein is CASTKGSGYTF.

The rearrangement uses TRBV12-3 or TRBV12-4 and TRBJ2-2; 9 nucleotides match TRBD1. The V segment lost 6 bases and the J segment 5 bases; nucleotides outside the gene matches: 4. The CDR3 contains 14 residues. In DNA form, the CDR3 reads TGTGCCAGCAGAGGGACAGGGAGAACCGGGGAGCTGTTTTTT. It specifies CASRGTGRTGELFF.

The rearrangement uses TRBV5-8 and TRBJ2-3; D is perhaps TRBD2 (7 bases). Germline CDR1 is SGHTS and CDR2 is YDEGEE. The CDR3 sequence is 15 residues long. The V and J ends lost 3 bases and 1 base respectively, with 12 bases between them. The CDR3 reads CASSWRGRGTDTQYF. The CDR3, as DNA: TGTGCCAGCAGCTGGCGGGGGCGCGGCACAGATACGCAGTATTTT.

This clonotype was detected only a few times. The chain couples TRBV27 to TRBJ2-1, with TRBD2 identical over 12 bases. V lost 6 bases to trimming and J lost 3 bases; unmatched junction nucleotides: 6. The germline V gene encodes CDR1 MNHEY and CDR2 SMNVEV (reference sequence). The length of the CDR3 is 16 residues. CDR3 protein: CASRPGTSGRYNEQFF. CDR3 coding DNA: TGTGCCAGCAGACCAGGGACTAGCGGGCGCTACAATGAGCAGTTCTTC.

Only a few counts were recorded for this clonotype. V gene TRBV9 combines with J gene TRBJ2-7; D is unclear. The CDR3 covers 10 residues. In germline, CDR1 is SGDLS, CDR2 YYNGEE. Trimming removed 6 bases at V and 5 bases at J, with 6 bases between. The DNA for the CDR3 is TGTGCCAGCACCCCCCACGAGCAGTACTTC. This translates into CASTPHEQYF. Using reference TRBV9 and TRBJ2-7 for the parts outside the CDR3, the full variable domain is DSGVTQTPKHLITATGQRVTLRCSPRSGDLSVYWYQQSLDQGLQFLIQYYNGEERAKGNILERFSAQQFPDLHSELNLSSLELGDSALYFCASTPHEQYFGPGTRLTVT.

This chain joins TRBV20-1 and TRBJ1-4; 12 bases agree with TRBD1. The CDR3 has 15 residues. Trimming cost V 5 bases and J 8 bases; bases outside gene matches: 9. The germline CDR1 and CDR2 sequences are DFQATT and SNEGSKA (reference sequence). CDR3 loop: CSAPPGTGGREKLFF. The DNA for the CDR3 is TGCAGTGCTCCTCCCGGGACAGGGGGCCGAGAAAAACTGTTTTTT.

Comment on this clonotype: Mismatch with germline at one junction end may stem from a read error. The chain couples TRBV3-1 to TRBJ1-5; no reliable D call. The CDR3 runs to 12 residues. The germline V gene encodes CDR1 LGHDT and CDR2 YNNKEL (reference sequence). In nucleotides, the CDR3 is TGTGCCAGCAGCCAAGGCAGTCAGTCCCAGCATTTT. This sequence encodes CASSQGSQSQHF.

In this sample, this clonotype turned up a few times. In DNA, the CDR3 is TGTGCCAGCAGTGAACGACAGGGGAGATCACCCCTCCACTTT. Its protein is CASSERQGRSPLHF. The rearrangement uses TRBV25-1 and TRBJ1-6; 8 nucleotides line up with TRBD1. CDR3 length equals 14 residues. Germline-derived CDR1 and CDR2 are MGHDK and SYGVNS. Trimming at V came to 2 bases and at J to 10 bases, leaving 4 bases not matched to a gene.

The rearrangement uses TRBV6-8 and TRBJ2-3; 7 bases match TRBD2. This CDR3 region has 16 residues. Germline CDR1 and CDR2: MNHGY and SAAAGT. Trimming cost V 2 bases and J 5 bases; bases outside gene matches: 10. The CDR3: CASSYIGGRVIDTQYF. The DNA of the CDR3 is TGTGCCAGCAGTTACATTGGCGGGAGAGTGATAGATACGCAGTATTTT.

The V call is TRBV21-1, the J call TRBJ2-7; the listed D gene, TRBD1, was not tested against the DNA. TRBV21-1 is annotated as a pseudogene. CDR3 length: 17 amino acids. Written as DNA, the CDR3 is TGTGCCAGCAGCAAAGAAGGGACCGGCAGAGCACCCTACGAGCAGTACTTC. Its translation is CASSKEGTGRAPYEQYF.

V gene TRBV20-1 combines with J gene TRBJ2-5; unclear D gene. V dropped 6 bases and J dropped 3 bases, with 17 bases sitting between them. The germline V gene encodes CDR1 DFQATT and CDR2 SNEGSKA (reference sequence). This CDR3 spans 14 amino acids. In nucleotides, the CDR3 is TGCAGTGCAAGCATCCCCGGGCCTAAAGAGACCCAGTACTTC. Residues: CSASIPGPKETQYF.

The rearrangement links TRBV5-1 to TRBJ2-7; D is tentatively TRBD1 or TRBD2 (5 bases each). V was pared by 4 bases and J by 5 bases, with 10 bases between. There are 12 residues in the CDR3. CDR1 SGHRS and CDR2 YFSETQ come from the germline V gene. The CDR3 nucleotides are TGCGCCAGCAGCGGGGGACCTGACGAGCAGTACTTC. This sequence encodes CASSGGPDEQYF.

This clonotype was observed a few times. The chain couples TRBV20-1 to TRBJ2-2, with 8 positions matching TRBD2. The CDR3 has 14 residues. Per the germline V gene, CDR1 is DFQATT and CDR2 is SNEGSKA (reference sequence). After removal of 5 bases from V and 4 bases from J, the junction contained 6 bases not matched to a gene. CDR3 amino acids: CSAEAGERTGELFF. CDR3 DNA sequence: TGCAGTGCTGAAGCGGGAGAGCGCACCGGGGAGCTGTTTTTT.

This chain joins TRBV29-1 and TRBJ1-1; D perhaps matches TRBD1 (6 bases). From germline, CDR1 is SQVTM and CDR2 ANQGSEA. V was cut by 4 bases and J by 14 bases, with 17 bases left in between. The CDR3 loop spans 11 amino acids. As DNA, the CDR3 is TGCAGCGTTGTATCAGGGGAGGGTCGGTTCTTT. Amino acids: CSVVSGEGRFF.